This T cell receptor beta chain was captured by sequencing in a study of regulatory T cells in long-lasting Graves disease. In its sample, this clonotype was seen a few times. A much larger clone sits a single nucleotide away, making a read error possible. According to the study, TCR beta libraries were built with iRepertoire HTBI primers and CDR3-region Arm-PCR. MiXCR, run by TCRdb on the multiplex PCR reads, gives a single entry per CDR3 protein. The data show some 410,000 distinct CDR3 sequences, with over 15% seen just once and over 8.5% held by the top ten. Germline values: CDR1 KGHSH, CDR2 LQKENI. The ends lost 3 bases at V and 10 bases at J; junction bases unmatched: 10. The length of the CDR3 is 15 residues. The time point was: newly diagnosed GD, antithyroid drugs for less than 3 months. With RNA extracted from PBMCs as input, the TCR library was made. Graves' disease diagnoses used American Thyroid Association guidelines.

These data are also associated with another study on T cells in Graves' hyperthyroidism and ophthalmopathy. That work states: Criteria for exclusion of patients were uncontrolled infection, other autoimmune disease, pregnancy or lactation.

This specimen was peripheral blood mononuclear cells (PBMCs), taken at new diagnosis, from a patient treated with antithyroid drugs. This receptor was identified in a woman in her 30s with Graves disease. This chain connects TRBV18 to TRBJ2-1; the match to TRBD1 covers 9 bases. The CDR3 sequence is CASSPGTGPNYEQFF. For the CDR3, the DNA is TGTGCCAGCTCACCCGGGACAGGGCCAAACTACGAGCAGTTCTTC.